The source of this T cell receptor (beta chain) is a study of cytomegalovirus exposure and HLA in healthy donors. This CDR3 contains 9 residues. V dropped 7 bases and J dropped 5 bases, with 3 bases sitting between them. Germline V gene data show CDR1 as SGHRS and CDR2 as YFSETQ. The study's findings and limits: One later analysis, an examination of the 120 validation repertoires, found that first-cohort TCR clusters tended to co-occur in them.

Only one count was recorded for this clone. Its antigen is still unknown. The assay was immunoSEQ multiplex PCR, and TCRdb's table has in-frame clones only and misses some. There are some 200,000 clones in the sample; 90% to 95% occur only once, and 1% to 1.2% lies in the top ten. This chain connects TRBV5-1 to TRBJ2-5; D gene unclear. Source material: PBMCs. This receptor was taken from a woman aged 18-29 years in good health and CMV-seronegative. Here the CDR3 DNA reads TGCGCCAGCCGGGAGACCCAGTACTTC. This codes for CASRETQYF. The full variable domain, its missing parts supplied by reference TRBV5-1 and TRBJ2-5, is KAGVTQTPRYLIKTRGQQVTLSCSPISGHRSVSWYQQTPGQGLQFLFEYFSETQRNKGNFPGRFSGRQFSNSRSEMNVSTLELGDSALYLCASRETQYFGPGTRLLVL.